This TCR beta chain came from a study of identical twins. Study observations and caveats: Insertions were fewer in abundant cord blood beta clonotypes, whereas memory repertoires showed none of this pattern.

This clonotype was counted many times. Its target is not known. Germline CDR1 and CDR2: SGHRS and YFSETQ. CDR3 size: 15 residues. Trimming took 0 bases from V and 5 from J, leaving 11 bases between them. One entry per CDR3 protein, called by TCRdb with MiXCR from the 5' RACE reads. This sample yields fewer than 350,000 distinct CDR3 sequences, of which about 8.3% are seen a single time; approximately 2.1% belongs to the top ten. Separately, the same data were catalogued under a study of yellow fever vaccine responses in identical twins.

The sequencing sample was made of memory (CD45RO+) T cells sorted from blood. This chain uses TRBV5-1 with TRBJ2-2; possible D gene TRBD1, 7 bases. The TCR sequence derives from a woman aged 18-29 years in good health. CDR3 coding DNA: TGCGCCAGCAGCTTGGCCAGGGGGAGGACCGGGGAGCTGTTTTTT. Its translation: CASSLARGRTGELFF.